The entry that follows covers one TCR beta chain sequence. Its antigen is unidentified. The sample is drawn from a study of pediatric ulcerative colitis. Overall study findings and caveats: Acute severe colitis showed lower rectal diversity from clonal expansions.

Assay: immunoSEQ multiplex PCR; the TCRdb copy retains only in-frame clones and omits some. Of 45,000 to 75,000 clones listed, around 87% are singletons. Germline V gene data show CDR1 as SGDLS and CDR2 as YYNGEE. The ends were cut back, 0 bases at V and 3 bases at J, with 15 bases in the middle. The CDR3 loop spans 16 amino acids. This sequence originates from a boy younger than 18 who was a control in a study of pediatric ulcerative colitis. The sample consisted of blood. The chain uses TRBV9 and TRBJ1-1; perhaps TRBD1 as D (5 bases). CDR3 sequence (DNA): TGTGCCAGCAGCGTAGCTTGGGCAGGGAGGGACACTGAAGCTTTCTTT. Translation: CASSVAWAGRDTEAFF.